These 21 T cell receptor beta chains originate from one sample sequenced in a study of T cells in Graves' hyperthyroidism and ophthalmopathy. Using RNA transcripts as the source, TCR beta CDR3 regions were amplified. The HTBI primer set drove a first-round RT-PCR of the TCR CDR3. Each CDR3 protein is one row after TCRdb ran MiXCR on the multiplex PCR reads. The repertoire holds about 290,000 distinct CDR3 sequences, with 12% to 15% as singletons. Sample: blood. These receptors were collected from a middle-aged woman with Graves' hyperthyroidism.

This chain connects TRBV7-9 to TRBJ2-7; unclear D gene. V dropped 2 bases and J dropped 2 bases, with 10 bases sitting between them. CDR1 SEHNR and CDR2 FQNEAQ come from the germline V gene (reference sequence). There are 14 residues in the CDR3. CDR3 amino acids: CASSLWVSAYEQYF. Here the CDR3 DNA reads TGTGCCAGCAGCTTATGGGTGTCAGCCTACGAGCAGTACTTC.

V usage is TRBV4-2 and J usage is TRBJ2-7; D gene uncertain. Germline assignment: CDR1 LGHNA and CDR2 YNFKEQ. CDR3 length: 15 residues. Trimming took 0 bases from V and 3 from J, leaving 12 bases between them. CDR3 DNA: TGTGCCAGCAGCCAAGAGTGGCGCCCCAACTACGAGCAGTACTTC. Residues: CASSQEWRPNYEQYF.

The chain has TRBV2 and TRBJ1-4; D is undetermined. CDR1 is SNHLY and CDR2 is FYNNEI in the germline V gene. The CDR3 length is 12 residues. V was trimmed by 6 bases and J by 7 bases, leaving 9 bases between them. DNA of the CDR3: TGTGCCAGCAGGACAAAGGTTGAAAAACTGTTTTTT. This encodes CASRTKVEKLFF.

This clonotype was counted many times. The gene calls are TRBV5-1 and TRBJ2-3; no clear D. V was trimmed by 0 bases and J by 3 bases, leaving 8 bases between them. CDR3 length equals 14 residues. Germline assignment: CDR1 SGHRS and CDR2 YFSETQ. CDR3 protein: CASSLGLDTDTQYF. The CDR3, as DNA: TGCGCCAGCAGCTTGGGTCTAGATACAGATACGCAGTATTTT.

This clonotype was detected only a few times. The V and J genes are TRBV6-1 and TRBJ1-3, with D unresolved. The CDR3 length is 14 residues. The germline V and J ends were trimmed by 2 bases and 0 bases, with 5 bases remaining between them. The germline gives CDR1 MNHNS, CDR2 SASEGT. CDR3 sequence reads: CASSEMSSGNTIYF. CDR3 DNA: TGTGCCAGCAGTGAAATGTCCTCTGGAAACACCATATATTTT.

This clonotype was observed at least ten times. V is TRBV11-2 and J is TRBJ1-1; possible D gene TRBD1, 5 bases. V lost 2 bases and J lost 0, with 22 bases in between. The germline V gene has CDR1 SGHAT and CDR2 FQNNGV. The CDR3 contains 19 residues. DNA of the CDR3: TGTGCCAGCAGCTTATTTAGGTGGGGCGGGAGGAGGTTGAACACTGAAGCTTTCTTT. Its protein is CASSLFRWGGRRLNTEAFF.

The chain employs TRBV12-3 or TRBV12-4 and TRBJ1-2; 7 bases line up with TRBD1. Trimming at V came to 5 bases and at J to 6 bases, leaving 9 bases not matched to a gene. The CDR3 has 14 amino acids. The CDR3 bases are TGTGCCAGCAGTCATATAGGGGGCACCCATGGCTACACCTTC. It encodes CASSHIGGTHGYTF.

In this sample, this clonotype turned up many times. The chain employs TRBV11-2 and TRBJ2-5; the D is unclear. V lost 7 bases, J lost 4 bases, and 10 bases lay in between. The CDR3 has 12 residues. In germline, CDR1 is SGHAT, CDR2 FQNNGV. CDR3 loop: CASTNVVETQYF. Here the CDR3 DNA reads TGTGCCAGCACTAACGTGGTAGAGACCCAGTACTTC.

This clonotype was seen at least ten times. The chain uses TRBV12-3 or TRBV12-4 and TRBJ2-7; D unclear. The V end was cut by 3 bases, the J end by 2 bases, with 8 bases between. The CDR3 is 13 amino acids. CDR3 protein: CASSLSWTYEQYF. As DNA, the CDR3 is TGTGCCAGCAGTTTGTCCTGGACCTACGAGCAGTACTTC.

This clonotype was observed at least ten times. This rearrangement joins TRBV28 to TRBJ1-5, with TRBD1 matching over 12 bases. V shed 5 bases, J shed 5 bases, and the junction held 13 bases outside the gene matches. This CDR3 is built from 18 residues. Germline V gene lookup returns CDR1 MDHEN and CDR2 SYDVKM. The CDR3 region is CASSTLRDRGRRYQPQHF. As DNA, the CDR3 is TGTGCCAGCAGTACCCTCCGGGACAGGGGGCGTCGGTATCAGCCCCAGCATTTT.

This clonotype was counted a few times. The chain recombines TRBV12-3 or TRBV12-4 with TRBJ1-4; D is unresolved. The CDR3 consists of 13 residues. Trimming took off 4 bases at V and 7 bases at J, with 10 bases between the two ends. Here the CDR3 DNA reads TGTGCCAGCAGTTCCTCGACCTCTGAAAAACTGTTTTTT. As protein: CASSSSTSEKLFF.

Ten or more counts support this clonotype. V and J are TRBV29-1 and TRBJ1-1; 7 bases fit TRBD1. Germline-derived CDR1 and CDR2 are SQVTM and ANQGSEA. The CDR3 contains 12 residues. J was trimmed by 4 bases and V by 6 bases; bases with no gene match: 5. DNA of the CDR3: TGCAGCGTCCGGGCAGGGGGCACTGAAGCTTTCTTT. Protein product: CSVRAGGTEAFF.

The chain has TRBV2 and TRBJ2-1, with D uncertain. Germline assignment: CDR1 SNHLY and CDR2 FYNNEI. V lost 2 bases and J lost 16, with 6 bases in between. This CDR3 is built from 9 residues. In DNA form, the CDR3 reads TGTGCCAGCAGTGAACCCATCTTCTTC. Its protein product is CASSEPIFF.

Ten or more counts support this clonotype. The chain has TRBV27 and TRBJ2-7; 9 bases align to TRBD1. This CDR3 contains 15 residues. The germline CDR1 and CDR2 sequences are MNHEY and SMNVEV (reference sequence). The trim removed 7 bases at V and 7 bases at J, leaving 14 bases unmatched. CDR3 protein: CASTGPGTGTREQYF. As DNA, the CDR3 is TGTGCCAGCACAGGTCCCGGGACAGGGACGAGGGAGCAGTACTTC.

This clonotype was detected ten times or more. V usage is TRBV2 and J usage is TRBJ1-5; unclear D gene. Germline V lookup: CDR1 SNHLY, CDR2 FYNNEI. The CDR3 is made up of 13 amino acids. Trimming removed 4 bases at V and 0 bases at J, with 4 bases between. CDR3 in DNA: TGTGCCAGCAGTGGTTATAGCAATCAGCCCCAGCATTTT. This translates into CASSGYSNQPQHF. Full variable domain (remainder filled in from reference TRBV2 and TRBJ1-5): EPEVTQTPSHQVTQMGQEVILRCVPISNHLYFYWYRQILGQKVEFLVSFYNNEISEKSEIFDDQFSVERPDGSNFTLKIRSTKLEDSAMYFCASSGYSNQPQHFGDGTRLSIL.

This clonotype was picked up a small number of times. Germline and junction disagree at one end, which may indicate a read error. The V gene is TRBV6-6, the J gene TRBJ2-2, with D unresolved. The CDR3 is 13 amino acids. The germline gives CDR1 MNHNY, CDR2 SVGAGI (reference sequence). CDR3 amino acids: CASSNSETGELFF. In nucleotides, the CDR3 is TGTGCCAGCAGTAACTCGGAAACCGGGGAGCTGTTTTTT.

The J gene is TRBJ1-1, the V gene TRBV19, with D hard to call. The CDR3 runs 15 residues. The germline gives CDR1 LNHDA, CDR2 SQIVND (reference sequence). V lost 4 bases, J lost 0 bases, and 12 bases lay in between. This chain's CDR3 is CASSTYGVLNTEAFF. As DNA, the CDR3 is TGTGCCAGTAGTACCTATGGGGTCTTGAACACTGAAGCTTTCTTT.

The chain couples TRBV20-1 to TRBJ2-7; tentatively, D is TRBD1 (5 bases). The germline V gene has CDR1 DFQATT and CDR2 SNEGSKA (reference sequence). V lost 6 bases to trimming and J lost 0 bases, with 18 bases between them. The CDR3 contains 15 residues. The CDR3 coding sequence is TGCAGTGCCAGCCACAGGTCCTTAAGCTCCTACGAGCAGTACTTC. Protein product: CSASHRSLSSYEQYF.

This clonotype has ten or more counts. The CDR3 region is CASSYGDSGANVLTF. The CDR3 DNA reads TGTGCCAGCAGTTACGGGGACTCTGGGGCCAACGTCCTGACTTTC. V is TRBV6-6 and J is TRBJ2-6; D gene ambiguous. V lost 2 bases to trimming and J lost 0 bases, with 5 bases between them. The CDR3 has 15 amino acids. Germline CDR1 reads MNHNY; CDR2 reads SVGAGI (reference sequence).

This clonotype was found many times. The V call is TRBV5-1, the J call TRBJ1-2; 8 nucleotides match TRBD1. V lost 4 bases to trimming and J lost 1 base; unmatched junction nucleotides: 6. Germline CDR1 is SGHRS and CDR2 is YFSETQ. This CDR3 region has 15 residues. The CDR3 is CASSSGTGLNYGYTF. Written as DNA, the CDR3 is TGCGCCAGCAGCAGCGGGACAGGTCTTAACTATGGCTACACCTTC.

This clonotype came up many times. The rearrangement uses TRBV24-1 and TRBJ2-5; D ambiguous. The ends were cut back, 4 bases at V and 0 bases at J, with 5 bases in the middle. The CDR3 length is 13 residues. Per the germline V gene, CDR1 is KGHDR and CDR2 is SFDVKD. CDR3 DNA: TGTGCCACCAGTGAAGAATACCAAGAGACCCAGTACTTC. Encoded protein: CATSEEYQETQYF.